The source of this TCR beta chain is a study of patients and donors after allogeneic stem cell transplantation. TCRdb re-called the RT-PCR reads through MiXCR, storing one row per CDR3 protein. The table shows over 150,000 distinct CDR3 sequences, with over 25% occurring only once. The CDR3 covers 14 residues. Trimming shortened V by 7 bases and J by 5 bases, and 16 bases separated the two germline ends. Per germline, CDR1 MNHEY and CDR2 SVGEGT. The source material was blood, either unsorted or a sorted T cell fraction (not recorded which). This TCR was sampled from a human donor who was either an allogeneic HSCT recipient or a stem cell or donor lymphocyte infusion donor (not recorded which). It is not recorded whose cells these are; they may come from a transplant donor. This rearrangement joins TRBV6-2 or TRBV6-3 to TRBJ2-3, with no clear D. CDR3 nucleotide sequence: TGTGCCAGCACCCCCCCGGCGGTGGGAGATACGCAGTATTTT. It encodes CASTPPAVGDTQYF.